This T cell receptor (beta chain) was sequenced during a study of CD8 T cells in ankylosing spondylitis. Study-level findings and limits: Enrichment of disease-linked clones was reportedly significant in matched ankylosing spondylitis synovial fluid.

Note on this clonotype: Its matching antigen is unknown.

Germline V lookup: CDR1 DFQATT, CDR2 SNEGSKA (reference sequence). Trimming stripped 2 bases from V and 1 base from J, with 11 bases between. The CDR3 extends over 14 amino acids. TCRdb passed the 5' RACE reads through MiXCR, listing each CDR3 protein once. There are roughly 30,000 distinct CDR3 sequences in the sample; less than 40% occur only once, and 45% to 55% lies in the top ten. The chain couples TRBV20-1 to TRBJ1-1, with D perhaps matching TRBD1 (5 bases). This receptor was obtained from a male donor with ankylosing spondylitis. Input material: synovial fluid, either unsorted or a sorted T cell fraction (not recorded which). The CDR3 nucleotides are TGCAGTGCTAGACGGAGGGGCCGGAACACTGAAGCTTTCTTT. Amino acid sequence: CSARRRGRNTEAFF.